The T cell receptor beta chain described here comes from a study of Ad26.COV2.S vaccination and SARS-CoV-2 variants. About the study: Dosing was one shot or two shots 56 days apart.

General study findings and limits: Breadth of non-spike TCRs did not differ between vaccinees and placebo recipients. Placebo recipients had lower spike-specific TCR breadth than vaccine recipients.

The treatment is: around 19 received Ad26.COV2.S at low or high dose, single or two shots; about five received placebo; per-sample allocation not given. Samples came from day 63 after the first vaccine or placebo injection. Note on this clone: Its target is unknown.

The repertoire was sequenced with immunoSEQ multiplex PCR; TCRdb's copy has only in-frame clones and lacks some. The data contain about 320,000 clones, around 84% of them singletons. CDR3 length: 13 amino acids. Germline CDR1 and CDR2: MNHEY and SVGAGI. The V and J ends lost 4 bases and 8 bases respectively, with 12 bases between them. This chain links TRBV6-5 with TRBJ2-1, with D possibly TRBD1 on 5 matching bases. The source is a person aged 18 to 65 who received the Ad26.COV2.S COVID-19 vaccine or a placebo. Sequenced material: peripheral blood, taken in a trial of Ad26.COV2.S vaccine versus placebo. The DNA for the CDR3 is TGTGCCAGCAGTTCTGCAGGGCTGGATGAGCAGTTCTTC. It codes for CASSSAGLDEQFF.